These 28 T cell receptor beta chains came from one sample sequenced in a study of T cell changes during pregnancy in multiple sclerosis. Here immunoSEQ multiplex PCR was the method, and the copy in TCRdb shows in-frame clones only, minus some. The data show tens of thousands of clones, 70% to 90% seen once. The sample consisted of CD8+ T cells from peripheral blood mononuclear cells, taken after pregnancy. The receptors here all came from a female donor with multiple sclerosis, enrolled in a pregnancy study.

The rearrangement joins TRBV27 to TRBJ1-2; D gene ambiguous. Per the germline V gene, CDR1 is MNHEY and CDR2 is SMNVEV (reference sequence). The V end was cut by 4 bases, the J end by 4 bases, with 16 bases between. The CDR3 extends over 15 amino acids. CDR3 in amino acids: CASSWTGRTSYGYTF. In DNA, the CDR3 is TGTGCCAGCAGTTGGACGGGGAGGACGTCCTATGGCTACACCTTC.

The rearrangement links TRBV14 to TRBJ1-1, with D tentatively TRBD1 (5 bases). Trimming left V 3 bases short and J 5 bases short, with 10 bases between. The CDR3 length is 13 residues. Germline V gene lookup returns CDR1 SGHDN and CDR2 FVKESK. CDR3 sequence: CASSQAWTTEAFF. In nucleotides, the CDR3 is TGTGCCAGCAGCCAGGCCTGGACAACTGAAGCTTTCTTT. Based on the CDR3 plus reference TRBV14 and TRBJ1-1, the full variable domain is EAGVTQFPSHSVIEKGQTVTLRCDPISGHDNLYWYRRVMGKEIKFLLHFVKESKQDESGMPNNRFLAERTGGTYSTLKVQPAELEDSGVYFCASSQAWTTEAFFGQGTRLTVV.

V and J are TRBV5-1 and TRBJ2-1; D might be TRBD2 (5 bases). Germline CDR1 is SGHRS and CDR2 is YFSETQ. The CDR3 has 13 amino acids. Trimming cost V 3 bases and J 3 bases, with 7 bases left between them. CDR3: CASSWTGYNEQFF. The DNA of the CDR3 is TGCGCCAGCAGCTGGACTGGCTACAATGAGCAGTTCTTC.

This clone has just one count. The junction departs from germline at one end; a sequencing error may be responsible. This chain uses TRBV2 with TRBJ2-5; the match to TRBD2 covers 10 bases. The V gene's germline CDR1 is SNHLY and CDR2 FYNNEI. There are 17 residues in the CDR3. CDR3 residues: CASSEGSGGPPGETQYF. In DNA form, the CDR3 reads TGTGCCAGCAGCGAAGGTAGCGGGGGGCCACCGGGGGAGACCCAGTACTTC. Filled out from reference TRBV2 and TRBJ2-5, the complete variable domain reads EPEVTQTPSHQVTQMGQEVILRCVPISNHLYFYWYRQILGQKVEFLVSFYNNEISEKSEIFDDQFSVERPDGSNFTLKIRSTKLEDSAMYFCASSEGSGGPPGETQYFGPGTRLLVL.

The gene calls are TRBV6-5 and TRBJ1-3; 8 positions agree with TRBD1. The CDR3 contains 15 residues. The germline V gene has CDR1 MNHEY and CDR2 SVGAGI. Unmatched junction bases numbered 9, after V lost 7 bases and J lost 4 bases. This chain's CDR3 is CASTILRTGGNTIYF. The CDR3 DNA reads TGTGCCAGCACCATACTCCGGACAGGGGGAAACACCATATATTTT.

The rearrangement uses TRBV6-5 and TRBJ1-1, with D hard to call. V lost 3 bases and J lost 2, with 10 bases in between. The CDR3 loop spans 14 amino acids. Germline assignment: CDR1 MNHEY and CDR2 SVGAGI. The CDR3 is CASSYREGNTEAFF. The CDR3 bases are TGTGCCAGCAGTTATCGAGAGGGTAACACTGAAGCTTTCTTT.

The V gene is TRBV6-1, the J gene TRBJ2-7; 10 bases agree with TRBD1. This CDR3 is 15 amino acids long. Germline lookup yields CDR1 MNHNS and CDR2 SASEGT. Germline trimming cut 7 bases from V and 2 bases from J; bases unmatched to any gene: 8. The CDR3 is CASITGQGMAYEQYF. The CDR3 region has the DNA TGTGCCAGCATCACGGGACAGGGGATGGCCTACGAGCAGTACTTC.

This clone was observed once. The chain recombines TRBV30 with TRBJ1-1, with 10 bases that match TRBD1. The V and J ends lost 5 bases and 5 bases, in that order; junction bases with no gene match: 5. Germline lookup yields CDR1 GTSNPN and CDR2 SVGIG (reference sequence). This CDR3 spans 13 amino acids. The chain's CDR3 is CAWATGGRTEAFF. CDR3 DNA: TGTGCCTGGGCGACAGGGGGCCGAACTGAAGCTTTCTTT.

This chain connects TRBV5-1 to TRBJ2-1; 9 bases align to TRBD1. V was pared by 3 bases and J by 0 bases, with 4 bases of the junction left unmatched. The CDR3 is 16 residues long. Per germline, CDR1 SGHRS and CDR2 YFSETQ. DNA for the CDR3: TGCGCCAGCAGCTCTTCGACAGGGGGCTCCTACAATGAGCAGTTCTTC. Its protein product is CASSSSTGGSYNEQFF. The variable domain in full, with the rest retrieved from reference TRBV5-1 and TRBJ2-1, is KAGVTQTPRYLIKTRGQQVTLSCSPISGHRSVSWYQQTPGQGLQFLFEYFSETQRNKGNFPGRFSGRQFSNSRSEMNVSTLELGDSALYLCASSSSTGGSYNEQFFGPGTRLTVL.

In this sample, this clone is medium-sized (0.01 to 0.1%). J is TRBJ2-3 and V is TRBV27, with D hard to call. The ends were cut back, 3 bases at V and 7 bases at J, with 2 bases in the middle. CDR3 size: 10 residues. CDR1 and CDR2 (germline): MNHEY, SMNVEV (reference sequence). The CDR3 loop is CASSFYTQYF. The CDR3, as DNA: TGTGCCAGCAGTTTCTATACGCAGTATTTT.

V is TRBV2 and J is TRBJ2-7; 7 bases map to TRBD1. The J segment lost 3 bases and the V segment lost 6 bases, leaving 14 bases of the junction unmatched. This CDR3 comprises 16 residues. Germline CDR1 reads SNHLY; CDR2 reads FYNNEI. CDR3 nucleotide sequence: TGTGCCAGCAGGGGGTTTGGGACAGAGTTAAACTACGAGCAGTACTTC. Amino acids: CASRGFGTELNYEQYF.

The chain is built from TRBV27 and TRBJ2-3; 12 positions match TRBD2. Germline V lookup: CDR1 MNHEY, CDR2 SMNVEV (reference sequence). The junction had 8 bases not matched to a gene; V was cut back by 7 bases and J by 3 bases. CDR3 size: 16 residues. CDR3 nucleotides: TGTGCCAGCAATCCCCGACTAGCGGGGGAGACAGATACGCAGTATTTT. Protein: CASNPRLAGETDTQYF.

J is TRBJ1-3 and V is TRBV6-5; D might be TRBD1 (5 bases). CDR1 and CDR2 from the germline V gene are MNHEY and SVGAGI. CDR3 length: 15 residues. Trimming took 5 bases from V and 0 from J, leaving 11 bases between them. CDR3 amino acids: CASSPTAVSGNTIYF. In nucleotides, the CDR3 is TGTGCCAGCAGTCCGACAGCTGTCTCTGGAAACACCATATATTTT.

This chain links TRBV5-6 with TRBJ2-1; 7 bases are a match to TRBD1. The trim removed 0 bases at V and 2 bases at J, leaving 5 bases unmatched. The CDR3 has 16 amino acids. Per germline, CDR1 SGHDT and CDR2 YYEEEE. Here the CDR3 reads CASSLAQGKPYNEQFF. The DNA for the CDR3 is TGTGCCAGCAGCTTGGCACAGGGGAAACCCTACAATGAGCAGTTCTTC.

The rearrangement links TRBV7-2 to TRBJ2-2; unclear D gene. The CDR3 runs 15 residues. Trimming removed 3 bases from V and 2 bases from J, with 10 bases in between. Germline V gene lookup returns CDR1 SGHTA and CDR2 FQGNSA. The CDR3 region has the DNA TGTGCCAGCAGCTTTATAGCAGTAAACACCGGGGAGCTGTTTTTT. Translating gives CASSFIAVNTGELFF. Full variable domain (missing parts from reference TRBV7-2 and TRBJ2-2): GAGVSQSPSNKVTEKGKDVELRCDPISGHTALYWYRQSLGQGLEFLIYFQGNSAPDKSGLPSDRFSAERTGGSVSTLTIQRTQQEDSAVYLCASSFIAVNTGELFFGEGSRLTVL.

The rearrangement joins TRBV4-3 to TRBJ2-7, with 9 bases lining up with TRBD1. CDR1 and CDR2 (germline): LGHNA, YSLEER. The V and J ends lost 2 bases and 4 bases, in that order; junction bases with no gene match: 9. CDR3 size: 16 residues. CDR3 amino acids: CASSQSGTGKYYEQYF. The CDR3 nucleotides are TGCGCCAGCAGCCAAAGCGGGACAGGGAAGTATTACGAGCAGTACTTC.

J is TRBJ2-3 and V is TRBV6-4; 9 nucleotides align to TRBD2. Germline lookup yields CDR1 MRHNA and CDR2 SNTAGT. The CDR3 length is 14 residues. V trimming: 3 bases; J trimming: 4 bases; junction bases outside the gene matches: 2. The CDR3 loop reads CASSESSGADTQYF. CDR3 in DNA: TGTGCCAGCAGTGAGTCTAGCGGGGCAGATACGCAGTATTTT.

The chain has TRBV6-1 and TRBJ2-7; the match to TRBD2 covers 10 bases. Germline V gene lookup returns CDR1 MNHNS and CDR2 SASEGT. The CDR3 loop spans 13 amino acids. The V segment lost 9 bases and the J segment 4 bases; nucleotides outside the gene matches: 6. The CDR3 reads CASRWTSGYEQYF. The CDR3 DNA follows: TGTGCCAGTAGATGGACTAGCGGTTACGAGCAGTACTTC.

J is TRBJ1-1 and V is TRBV19; D might be TRBD1 (6 bases). The germline CDR1 and CDR2 sequences are LNHDA and SQIVND (reference sequence). V was shortened by 6 bases and J by 4 bases, with 15 bases between the two germline ends. CDR3 length equals 14 residues. For the CDR3, the DNA is TGTGCCAGTAGCCCCCGGACAGTTTTCACTGAAGCTTTCTTT. Protein: CASSPRTVFTEAFF. The variable domain in full, completed from reference TRBV19 and TRBJ1-1, reads DGGITQSPKYLFRKEGQNVTLSCEQNLNHDAMYWYRQDPGQGLRLIYYSQIVNDFQKGDIAEGYSVSREKKESFPLTVTSAQKNPTAFYLCASSPRTVFTEAFFGQGTRLTVV.

In this sample, this clone is medium-sized. A much larger clone lies one base from this, so it may be a read error. Different DNA sequences within this sample yield the same CDR3. This chain joins TRBV14 and TRBJ1-2, with D perhaps TRBD1 (5 bases). The germline gives CDR1 SGHDN, CDR2 FVKESK. The CDR3 is 13 amino acids. Trimming removed 1 base at V and 2 bases at J, with 5 bases between. The CDR3 region has the DNA TGTGCCAGCAGCCAAGGACAGAACTATGGCTACACCTTC. Protein product: CASSQGQNYGYTF.

The V call is TRBV29-1, the J call TRBJ2-7, with D unclear. Germline loops: CDR1 SQVTM, CDR2 ANQGSEA. This CDR3 comprises 13 residues. The V and J ends lost 0 bases and 3 bases respectively, with 9 bases between them. The CDR3 protein is CSVEDSSGYEQYF. The CDR3 nucleotides read TGCAGCGTTGAAGATTCGTCCGGCTACGAGCAGTACTTC.

This clone is labeled medium-sized. The genes are TRBV4-2 and TRBJ2-7, with 9 bases that match TRBD2. Per germline, CDR1 LGHNA and CDR2 YNFKEQ. This CDR3 has 16 amino acids. V lost 0 bases, J lost 1 base, and 4 bases stayed unmatched. CDR3 nucleotides: TGTGCCAGCAGCCAAGATGGTAGCGGGGGATCCTACGAGCAGTACTTC. This codes for CASSQDGSGGSYEQYF.

The genes are TRBV7-9 and TRBJ1-1, with TRBD1 as a possible D gene (6 bases). The V and J ends lost 2 bases and 5 bases respectively, with 15 bases between them. From germline, CDR1 is SEHNR and CDR2 FQNEAQ (reference sequence). The CDR3 covers 15 residues. The CDR3 DNA reads as TGTGCCAGCAGCTTATGGCAGGGGAGTCGGACTGAAGCTTTCTTT. Protein sequence: CASSLWQGSRTEAFF.

The chain is built from TRBV4-2 and TRBJ2-1; TRBD1 matches 9 bases. Trimming removed 6 bases from V and 8 bases from J; junction bases left unmatched: 14. The CDR3 has 16 amino acids. Germline assignment: CDR1 LGHNA and CDR2 YNFKEQ. CDR3: CASRKPPGQGKDEQFF. CDR3 coding DNA: TGTGCCAGCAGAAAACCTCCGGGACAGGGTAAGGATGAGCAGTTCTTC.

V and J are TRBV30 and TRBJ1-2; 9 bases align to TRBD1. Looked up from germline, CDR1 is GTSNPN and CDR2 is SVGIG (reference sequence). The CDR3 has 13 residues. V lost 7 bases, J lost 6 bases, and 9 bases stayed unmatched. The CDR3 DNA is TGTGCCTTTGCCGGGACAGGGTTGGATGGCTACACCTTC. As protein: CAFAGTGLDGYTF.

This clone was picked up one time. This chain uses TRBV28 with TRBJ2-7; TRBD1 agrees at 8 bases. Germline CDR1 is MDHEN and CDR2 is SYDVKM. Trimming at V came to 7 bases and at J to 6 bases, leaving 8 bases not matched to a gene. This CDR3 spans 13 amino acids. The CDR3 DNA sequence: TGTGCCAGCAACCGACAGGGGTTGAGCGAGCAGTACTTC. It translates to CASNRQGLSEQYF. Looking up the rest from reference TRBV28 and TRBJ2-7 gives the full variable domain: DVKVTQSSRYLVKRTGEKVFLECVQDMDHENMFWYRQDPGLGLRLIYFSYDVKMKEKGDIPEGYSVSREKKERFSLILESASTNQTSMYLCASNRQGLSEQYFGPGTRLTVT.

This clone occurred a few times. This chain connects TRBV4-3 to TRBJ1-3; tentative D call: TRBD1 (5 bases). The CDR3 is made up of 15 amino acids. V gave up 2 bases and J gave up 0 bases, with 8 bases separating them. Germline V gene sequence: CDR1 LGHNA, CDR2 YSLEER. DNA for the CDR3: TGCGCCAGCAGCCAAATGGACAACTCTGGAAACACCATATATTTT. This encodes CASSQMDNSGNTIYF.

The chain links TRBV5-5 to TRBJ2-6; 8 nucleotides agree with TRBD1. Unmatched junction bases numbered 12, after V lost 4 bases and J lost 0 bases. CDR3 length: 19 residues. The germline CDR1 and CDR2 sequences are SGHKS and YYEKEE (reference sequence). Here the CDR3 DNA reads TGTGCCAGCAGCCAAACCGGGACAGGAGGTCTCTCTGGGGCCAACGTCCTGACTTTC. Protein sequence: CASSQTGTGGLSGANVLTF.